The 30 T cell receptor beta chains below were found in one sample sequenced in a study of T cells in Graves' hyperthyroidism and ophthalmopathy. TCR beta CDR3 regions were amplified from RNA. First-round RT-PCR of the TCR CDR3 relied on the HTBI primer set. TCRdb re-derived calls from the multiplex PCR reads in MiXCR, one entry per CDR3 protein. Of around 500,000 distinct CDR3 sequences listed, 14% were seen once; the top ten hold approximately 14%. Sequencing input: blood. The receptor source for this set is a middle-aged woman with Graves' hyperthyroidism.

For this clonotype: No conserved phenylalanine or tryptophan is present at the end of the CDR3, so a read error is the likely explanation. This chain uses TRBV2 with TRBJ2-1; 13 bases align to TRBD2. The CDR3 is 15 amino acids. In germline, CDR1 is SNHLY, CDR2 FYNNEI. J was trimmed by 4 bases and V by 10 bases; bases with no gene match: 7. CDR3 coding DNA: TGTGCCACCTGGGGGACTAGCGGGAATTACAATGAGCAGTTCGTC. This codes for CATWGTSGNYNEQFV.

This clonotype has ten or more counts. The chain recombines TRBV2 with TRBJ1-2; 8 bases fit TRBD1. Germline CDR1 SNHLY, CDR2 FYNNEI. Losses at the gene ends were 6 bases for V and 3 bases for J; bases not matched to a gene: 6. CDR3 size: 14 residues. CDR3 residues: CASSQDRDYYGYTF. For the CDR3, the DNA is TGTGCCAGCAGCCAGGACAGGGATTACTATGGCTACACCTTC.

Many counts were recorded for this clonotype. This chain joins TRBV28 and TRBJ2-7; 11 bases map to TRBD2. The J segment lost 4 bases and the V segment lost 4 bases, leaving 9 bases of the junction unmatched. The CDR3 is made up of 16 amino acids. Germline CDR1 and CDR2: MDHEN and SYDVKM. The CDR3 region has the DNA TGTGCCAGCAGTTCACCGGGACTAGCGGATAGGTACGAGCAGTACTTC. Protein sequence: CASSSPGLADRYEQYF.

This clonotype was seen repeatedly, ten times or more. This sequence joins TRBV6-1 and TRBJ1-2; maybe TRBD1 (5 bases). V gave up 5 bases and J gave up 4 bases, with 14 bases separating them. CDR1 is MNHNS and CDR2 is SASEGT in the germline V gene. This CDR3 region has 14 residues. CDR3 amino acids: CASSTRDGSYGYTF. CDR3 DNA sequence: TGTGCCAGCAGTACCCGGGACGGCTCCTATGGCTACACCTTC.

The CDR3 here is CASSLALTRAMNTEAFF. DNA for the CDR3: TGTGCCAGCAGCTTAGCGCTAACCAGGGCCATGAACACTGAAGCTTTCTTT. The chain couples TRBV7-9 to TRBJ1-1, with D perhaps TRBD1 (5 bases). V lost 0 bases, J lost 0 bases, and 14 bases lay in between. The CDR3 covers 17 residues. Germline V gives CDR1 SEHNR, CDR2 FQNEAQ (reference sequence).

The sample holds many counts of this clonotype. V usage is TRBV7-2 and J usage is TRBJ1-1; D is unclear. The CDR3 length is 16 residues. Germline CDR1 is SGHTA and CDR2 is FQGNSA. The V end lost 0 bases, the J end lost 2 bases, and 13 bases lay between the germline ends. The CDR3 sequence: CASSLAWGAVNTEAFF. The CDR3 DNA reads as TGTGCCAGCAGCTTAGCGTGGGGAGCAGTTAACACTGAAGCTTTCTTT.

Only a few counts were recorded for this clonotype. This rearrangement joins TRBV2 to TRBJ1-4, with no clear D. The CDR3 loop spans 14 amino acids. V lost 0 bases to trimming and J lost 3 bases, with 5 bases between them. In germline, CDR1 is SNHLY, CDR2 FYNNEI. The CDR3 spells CASSEAASNEKLFF. The CDR3 nucleotides are TGTGCCAGCAGTGAAGCGGCATCTAATGAAAAACTGTTTTTT.

Remarks on this clonotype: This may be a read error, as it is one base from a much larger clone. This chain uses TRBV7-9 with TRBJ2-5; TRBD2 agrees at 10 bases. Germline trimming cut 7 bases from V and 6 bases from J; bases unmatched to any gene: 11. Germline V gene lookup returns CDR1 SEHNR and CDR2 FQNEAQ (reference sequence). There are 15 residues in the CDR3. CDR3 sequence reads: CASNLAGAAQKTQYF. The CDR3 DNA reads TGTGCCAGCAACCTAGCGGGAGCGGCGCAAAAGACCCAGTACTTC.

This clonotype came up many times. This rearrangement joins TRBV20-1 to TRBJ2-2, with D uncertain. This CDR3 region has 15 residues. V lost 0 bases, J lost 0 bases, and 8 bases lay in between. The germline gives CDR1 DFQATT, CDR2 SNEGSKA (reference sequence). CDR3 in amino acids: CSARDSPTNTGELFF. For the CDR3, the DNA is TGCAGTGCTAGAGATTCACCCACGAACACCGGGGAGCTGTTTTTT.

This clonotype has at least ten counts. The chain uses TRBV7-3 and TRBJ2-1; possibly TRBD2 for D (5 bases). V lost 2 bases and J lost 6, with 11 bases in between. CDR3 length equals 14 residues. Germline assignment: CDR1 SGHTA and CDR2 FQGTGA. The CDR3 loop is CASSLRDLINEQFF. Here the CDR3 DNA reads TGTGCCAGCAGCTTACGGGATTTAATCAATGAGCAGTTCTTC.

The chain carries TRBV6-1 and TRBJ1-6; the match to TRBD1 covers 8 bases. The V gene's germline CDR1 is MNHNS and CDR2 SASEGT. This CDR3 comprises 16 residues. J gave up 1 base and V 6 bases, and 5 bases lay outside the gene matches. The CDR3 DNA reads as TGTGCCAGCAGCAGGGGGCGAATATCCTATAATTCACCCCTCCACTTT. Translating gives CASSRGRISYNSPLHF.

This clonotype was recorded many times. The J gene is TRBJ1-1, the V gene TRBV12-3 or TRBV12-4, with D unresolved. The CDR3 covers 14 residues. Trimming removed 3 bases at V and 1 base at J, with 9 bases between. The CDR3 loop is CASSFSTSNTEAFF. CDR3 sequence (DNA): TGTGCCAGCAGTTTCTCCACATCGAACACTGAAGCTTTCTTT.

Worth noting for this clonotype: A read error is possible here, since a much larger clone lies one base away. The conserved phenylalanine or tryptophan is not found at the CDR3 terminus, so this likely reflects a read error. J is TRBJ2-1 and V is TRBV5-1; maybe TRBD2 (6 bases). CDR1 and CDR2 from the germline V gene are SGHRS and YFSETQ. Between the trimmed V and J ends, which lost 0 bases and 1 base, there was a span of 8 bases. This CDR3 spans 15 amino acids. DNA for the CDR3: TGCGCCAGCAGCTTGGGCGGGGAATCCTACAATGAGCAGTTCCTC. This sequence encodes CASSLGGESYNEQFL.

This chain links TRBV30 with TRBJ2-7, with 11 bases that match TRBD2. Germline V CDR1 and CDR2: GTSNPN, SVGIG (reference sequence). Trimming took 2 bases from V and 6 from J; bases not matched to a gene: 6. This CDR3 is built from 14 residues. CDR3 in amino acids: CAWSTSGSSGEQYF. The CDR3 DNA reads as TGTGCCTGGAGTACTAGCGGGAGTTCCGGCGAGCAGTACTTC.

This clonotype was recorded many times. The rearrangement joins TRBV12-3 or TRBV12-4 to TRBJ2-3; the D is unclear. V was shortened by 3 bases and J by 2 bases, with 6 bases between the two germline ends. CDR3 length equals 13 residues. This chain's CDR3 is CASSFNPTDTQYF. In nucleotides, the CDR3 is TGTGCCAGCAGTTTCAACCCCACAGATACGCAGTATTTT.

The chain couples TRBV3-1 to TRBJ2-3, with TRBD1 identical over 12 bases. CDR3 length: 16 residues. The V and J ends lost 4 bases and 4 bases, in that order; junction bases with no gene match: 6. Per the germline V gene, CDR1 is LGHDT and CDR2 is YNNKEL (reference sequence). CDR3 in amino acids: CASSRGGTGGADTQYF. The CDR3 DNA sequence: TGTGCCAGCAGCCGGGGCGGGACAGGGGGCGCAGATACGCAGTATTTT.

This clonotype was seen repeatedly, ten times or more. The chain joins TRBV27 to TRBJ2-2, with a possible D match to TRBD1 (6 bases). CDR1 is MNHEY, CDR2 SMNVEV, per germline (reference sequence). The CDR3 consists of 13 residues. Trimming cost V 5 bases and J 7 bases, with 11 bases left between them. In nucleotides, the CDR3 is TGTGCCAGCAGTAGTCAGGGGAACGGGGAGCTGTTTTTT. This translates into CASSSQGNGELFF.

The chain is built from TRBV19 and TRBJ1-5; possibly TRBD1 for D (5 bases). The V end was cut by 7 bases, the J end by 2 bases, with 15 bases between. There are 15 residues in the CDR3. The V gene's germline CDR1 is LNHDA and CDR2 SQIVND (reference sequence). CDR3 sequence reads: CASTPESGGNQPQHF. The CDR3 nucleotides are TGTGCCAGTACTCCGGAGTCGGGGGGCAATCAGCCCCAGCATTTT.

Ten or more counts support this clonotype. The V gene is TRBV15, the J gene TRBJ2-3; TRBD2 matches at 15 bases. The CDR3 covers 17 residues. CDR1 and CDR2 (germline): LNHNV, YYDKDF (reference sequence). J lost 4 bases, V lost 3 bases, and 5 bases had no gene match. Here the CDR3 reads CATSSGLAGGPPDTQYF. Here the CDR3 DNA reads TGTGCCACCAGCAGTGGACTAGCGGGAGGGCCTCCAGATACGCAGTATTTT.

The chain employs TRBV30 and TRBJ1-6; a possible D gene is TRBD1 (5 bases). The CDR3 is made up of 16 amino acids. Germline V gives CDR1 GTSNPN, CDR2 SVGIG (reference sequence). Trimming took off 0 bases at V and 7 bases at J, with 16 bases between the two ends. CDR3 amino acids: CAWSVRMSGRNSPLHF. The DNA for the CDR3 is TGTGCCTGGAGTGTACGAATGTCAGGGAGAAATTCACCCCTCCACTTT.

This clonotype was detected a few times. CDR3: CASSTSGSGYEQFF. In DNA form, the CDR3 reads TGTGCCAGCAGTACTAGCGGGAGTGGCTATGAGCAGTTCTTC. The V gene is TRBV12-3 or TRBV12-4, the J gene TRBJ2-1; 11 positions agree with TRBD2. The ends lost 5 bases at V and 8 bases at J; junction bases unmatched: 5. CDR3 length equals 14 residues.

This clonotype showed up many times. This sequence joins TRBV12-3 or TRBV12-4 and TRBJ2-2, with D possibly being TRBD2 (6 bases). Trimming took 5 bases from V and 1 from J, leaving 11 bases between them. The CDR3 is made up of 15 amino acids. This chain's CDR3 is CASSLGGGNTGELFF. Here the CDR3 DNA reads TGTGCCAGCAGTCTGGGGGGAGGGAACACCGGGGAGCTGTTTTTT.

This clonotype was picked up a small number of times. A much bigger clone sits one base away, suggesting this may be a read error. J is TRBJ2-1 and V is TRBV7-2, with a weak D call TRBD2 (6 bases). V was trimmed by 2 bases and J by 4 bases, leaving 12 bases between them. The CDR3 is 15 amino acids. CDR1 is SGHTA and CDR2 is FQGNSA in the germline V gene. CDR3 nucleotides: TGTGCCAGCAGCTTAATGGCGGGGTGTTACAATGAGCAGTTCTTC. Encoded protein: CASSLMAGCYNEQFF.

The gene calls are TRBV5-6 and TRBJ1-4; no clear D gene. This CDR3 has 13 residues. Trimming left V 3 bases short and J 8 bases short, with 11 bases between. CDR1 and CDR2 from the germline V gene are SGHDT and YYEEEE. CDR3 sequence: CASSSTPGEKLFF. As DNA, the CDR3 is TGTGCCAGCAGCTCCACTCCCGGGGAAAAACTGTTTTTT.

This clonotype was detected ten times or more. V usage is TRBV20-1 and J usage is TRBJ1-1; possibly TRBD1 for D (6 bases). CDR1 and CDR2 (germline): DFQATT, SNEGSKA (reference sequence). V shed 4 bases and J shed 4 bases, with 13 bases lying between them. The CDR3 spans 13 residues. The CDR3 loop is CSATDRSLTEAFF. As DNA, the CDR3 is TGCAGTGCTACAGACAGGTCCCTCACTGAAGCTTTCTTT.

The sample holds many counts of this clonotype. The genes are TRBV3-1 and TRBJ2-7; 7 bases are a match to TRBD1. The CDR3 consists of 15 residues. The germline V gene encodes CDR1 LGHDT and CDR2 YNNKEL (reference sequence). V shed 0 bases and J 2 bases; nucleotides not matched to a gene: 4. CDR3 sequence: CASSQDRGQTYEQYF. In DNA, the CDR3 is TGTGCCAGCAGCCAAGATCGGGGACAGACCTACGAGCAGTACTTC.

This clonotype was picked up many times. The CDR3 loop is CASSSPGTGRVGNTIYF. In DNA, the CDR3 is TGTGCCAGCAGTTCCCCTGGGACAGGGCGAGTTGGAAACACCATATATTTT. The chain employs TRBV28 and TRBJ1-3, with TRBD1 matching 9 bases. The CDR3 loop spans 17 amino acids. J was trimmed by 3 bases and V by 4 bases; bases with no gene match: 10. CDR1 MDHEN and CDR2 SYDVKM come from the germline V gene. The whole variable domain, remainder taken from reference TRBV28 and TRBJ1-3, is DVKVTQSSRYLVKRTGEKVFLECVQDMDHENMFWYRQDPGLGLRLIYFSYDVKMKEKGDIPEGYSVSREKKERFSLILESASTNQTSMYLCASSSPGTGRVGNTIYFGEGSWLTVV.

The chain couples TRBV5-1 to TRBJ2-3, with TRBD2 identical over 14 bases. The CDR3 has 17 residues. Germline-derived CDR1 and CDR2 are SGHRS and YFSETQ. The ends lost 2 bases at V and 2 bases at J; junction bases unmatched: 4. The chain's CDR3 is CASSFGTSGRFTDTQYF. CDR3 coding DNA: TGCGCCAGCAGCTTCGGGACTAGCGGGAGATTCACAGATACGCAGTATTTT.

This clonotype was picked up a small number of times. The V and J genes are TRBV7-9 and TRBJ2-1; 7 nucleotides agree with TRBD1. V dropped 4 bases and J dropped 10; count of bases not matched to a gene: 10. CDR3 length: 14 amino acids. Per germline, CDR1 SEHNR and CDR2 FQNEAQ (reference sequence). CDR3 protein: CASSSWTRGGEQFF. Here the CDR3 DNA reads TGTGCCAGCAGCTCCTGGACCCGAGGGGGCGAGCAGTTCTTC.

This clonotype was observed many times. The V and J genes are TRBV27 and TRBJ2-7, with D possibly matching TRBD2 (6 bases). Germline CDR1 and CDR2: MNHEY and SMNVEV (reference sequence). With 5 bases removed from V and 0 bases from J, the gap between germline ends came to 14 bases. The CDR3 covers 15 residues. The CDR3 is CASSILGDSSYEQYF. Here the CDR3 DNA reads TGTGCCAGCAGTATACTAGGGGACTCCTCCTACGAGCAGTACTTC.